Listed below are T cell receptor beta chains from one sample, sequenced in a study of cytomegalovirus exposure and HLA in healthy donors. Only in-frame clones appear in the TCRdb table, and some are missing; sequencing was by immunoSEQ multiplex PCR. The sample lists approximately 100,000 clones, less than 70% occurring once. Sequencing input: PBMCs. All receptors come from a female donor in good health and CMV-seronegative. CDR3s include the opening cysteine and the closing phenylalanine or tryptophan. The D gene is left open where the match is weak. Not all rows give a size; the values are once, few, many and, for expanded clones, a class.

>-|TRBD1|TRBV7-9|TRBJ1-4
CASSFTGARNEKLFF
TGTGCCAGCAGCTTCACAGGGGCAAGGAATGAAAAACTGTTTTTT
>few|TRBD1|TRBV10-3|TRBJ2-2
CAITSGQGQGGTGELFF
TGTGCCATCACCAGCGGACAGGGACAGGGCGGCACCGGGGAGCTGTTTTTT
>-|-|TRBV11-3|TRBJ2-7
CASSWEQEGNGEQYF
TGTGCCAGCAGCTGGGAACAAGAGGGAAACGGCGAGCAGTACTTC
>few|-|TRBV19|TRBJ1-5
CASRPRGNQPQHF
TGTGCCAGTAGGCCCCGGGGCAATCAGCCCCAGCATTTT
>-|-|TRBV4-2|TRBJ2-2
CASSHATSRTGELFF
TGTGCCAGCAGCCATGCTACTAGCCGAACCGGGGAGCTGTTTTTT
>-|-|TRBV6-1|TRBJ2-7
CASSEWGTSYEQYF
TGTGCCAGCAGTGAATGGGGGACATCCTACGAGCAGTACTTC
>few|TRBD1|TRBV5-1|TRBJ1-2
CASSLGGQGADGYTF
TGCGCCAGCAGCTTGGGCGGACAGGGGGCGGATGGCTACACCTTC
>-|-|TRBV29-1|TRBJ1-1
CSVGQQGLVTEAFF
TGCAGCGTGGGCCAACAGGGTCTTGTTACTGAAGCTTTCTTT
>-|-|TRBV5-6|TRBJ2-3
CASSLGGRGGTDTQYF
TGTGCCAGCAGCTTGGGCGGCCGGGGTGGCACAGATACGCAGTATTTT
>-|-|TRBV7-6|TRBJ2-7
CASSFPTGEQYF
TGTGCCAGCAGCTTTCCAACAGGGGAGCAGTACTTC
>-|TRBD2|TRBV13|TRBJ2-5
CASSFTGGRETQYF
TGTGCCAGCAGCTTTACGGGGGGGAGGGAGACCCAGTACTTC
>once|TRBD1|TRBV19|TRBJ1-1
CASSSRGTEAFF
TGTGCCAGTAGTTCCAGGGGGACTGAAGCTTTCTTT
>-|-|TRBV5-1|TRBJ2-7
CASSLTGAYEQYF
TGCGCCAGCAGCTTGACGGGAGCCTACGAGCAGTACTTC
>-|-|TRBV29-1|TRBJ2-5
CSVGTQTGETQYF
TGCAGCGTGGGGACCCAAACAGGGGAGACCCAGTACTTC